The 3 T cell receptor beta chains reported below all come from one sample, sequenced in a study of blood T cell repertoires in COVID-19. Measured with immunoSEQ multiplex PCR; TCRdb has only the in-frame clones, and not every one. Found here are 50,000 to 65,000 clones, approximately 92% of them singletons; the top ten hold 4.6%. Specimen: peripheral blood. Source of these receptors: a man in his forties or fifties with active COVID-19.

The chain couples TRBV5-1 to TRBJ1-2; D unclear. Between the trimmed V and J ends, which lost 3 bases and 0 bases, there was a span of 12 bases. The CDR3 has 15 amino acids. Germline V gene lookup returns CDR1 SGHRS and CDR2 YFSETQ. CDR3 region: CASSSQISANYGYTF. The CDR3 DNA reads as TGCGCCAGCAGCTCACAAATTTCAGCTAACTATGGCTACACCTTC.

This chain links TRBV28 with TRBJ1-2, with 7 bases that match TRBD1. The germline CDR1 and CDR2 sequences are MDHEN and SYDVKM. With 7 bases clipped from V and 4 bases from J, the junction kept 9 bases outside the gene matches. There are 14 residues in the CDR3. As DNA, the CDR3 is TGTGCCAGCACCCTGACAGGGAGAGGCTATGGCTACACCTTC. Amino acid sequence: CASTLTGRGYGYTF.

The V gene is TRBV10-2, the J gene TRBJ1-5; D gene unclear. In germline, CDR1 is WSHSY, CDR2 SAAADI. The CDR3 is made up of 12 amino acids. V was shortened by 6 bases and J by 4 bases, with 7 bases between the two germline ends. CDR3 bases: TGCGCCAGCAGCGGAGCTAATCAGCCCCAGCATTTT. This sequence encodes CASSGANQPQHF.